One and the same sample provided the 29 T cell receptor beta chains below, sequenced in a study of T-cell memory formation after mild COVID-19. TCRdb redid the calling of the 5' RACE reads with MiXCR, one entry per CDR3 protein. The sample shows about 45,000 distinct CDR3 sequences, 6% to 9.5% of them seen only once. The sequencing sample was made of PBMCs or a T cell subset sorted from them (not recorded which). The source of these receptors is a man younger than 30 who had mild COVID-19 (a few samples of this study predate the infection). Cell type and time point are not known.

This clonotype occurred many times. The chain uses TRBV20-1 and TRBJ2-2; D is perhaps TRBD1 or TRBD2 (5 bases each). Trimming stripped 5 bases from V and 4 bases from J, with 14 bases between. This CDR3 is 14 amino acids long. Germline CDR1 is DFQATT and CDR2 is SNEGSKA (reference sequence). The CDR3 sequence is CSAPGSGLTGELFF. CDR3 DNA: TGCAGTGCTCCAGGGTCGGGGCTCACCGGGGAGCTGTTTTTT.

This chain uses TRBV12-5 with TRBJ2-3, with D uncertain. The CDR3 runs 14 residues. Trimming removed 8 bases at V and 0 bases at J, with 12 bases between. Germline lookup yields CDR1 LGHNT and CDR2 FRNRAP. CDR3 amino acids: CASLGIGSTDTQYF. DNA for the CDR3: TGTGCTAGTCTGGGGATAGGCAGCACAGATACGCAGTATTTT.

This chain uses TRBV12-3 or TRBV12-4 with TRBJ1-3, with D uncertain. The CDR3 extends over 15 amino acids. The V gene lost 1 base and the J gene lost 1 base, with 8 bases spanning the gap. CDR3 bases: TGTGCCAGCAGTTTAGTTCCCGGGTCTGGAAACACCATATATTTT. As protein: CASSLVPGSGNTIYF.

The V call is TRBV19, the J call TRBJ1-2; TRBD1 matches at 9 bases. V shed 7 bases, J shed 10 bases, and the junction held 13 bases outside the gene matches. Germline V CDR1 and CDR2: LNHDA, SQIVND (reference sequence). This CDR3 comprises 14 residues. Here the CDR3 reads CASTPGTGYLLYTF. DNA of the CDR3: TGTGCCAGTACCCCCGGGACAGGGTACTTGCTCTACACCTTC. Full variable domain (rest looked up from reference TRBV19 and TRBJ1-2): DGGITQSPKYLFRKEGQNVTLSCEQNLNHDAMYWYRQDPGQGLRLIYYSQIVNDFQKGDIAEGYSVSREKKESFPLTVTSAQKNPTAFYLCASTPGTGYLLYTFGSGTRLTVV.

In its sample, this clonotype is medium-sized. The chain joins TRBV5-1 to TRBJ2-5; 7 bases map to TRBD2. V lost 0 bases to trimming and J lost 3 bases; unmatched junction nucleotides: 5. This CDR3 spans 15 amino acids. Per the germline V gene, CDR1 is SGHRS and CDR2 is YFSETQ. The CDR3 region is CASSLEGLAEETQYF. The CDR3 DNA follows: TGCGCCAGCAGCTTGGAGGGTCTAGCGGAAGAGACCCAGTACTTC.

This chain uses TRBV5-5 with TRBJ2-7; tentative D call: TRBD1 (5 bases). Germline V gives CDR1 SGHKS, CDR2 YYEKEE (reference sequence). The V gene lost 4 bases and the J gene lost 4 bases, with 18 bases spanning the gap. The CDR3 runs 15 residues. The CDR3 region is CASSDQIGAGYEQYF. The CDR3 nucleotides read TGTGCCAGCAGCGATCAAATTGGGGCAGGATACGAGCAGTACTTC. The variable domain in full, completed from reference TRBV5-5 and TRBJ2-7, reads DAGVTQSPTHLIKTRGQQVTLRCSPISGHKSVSWYQQVLGQGPQFIFQYYEKEERGRGNFPDRFSARQFPNYSSELNVNALLLGDSALYLCASSDQIGAGYEQYFGPGTRLTVT.

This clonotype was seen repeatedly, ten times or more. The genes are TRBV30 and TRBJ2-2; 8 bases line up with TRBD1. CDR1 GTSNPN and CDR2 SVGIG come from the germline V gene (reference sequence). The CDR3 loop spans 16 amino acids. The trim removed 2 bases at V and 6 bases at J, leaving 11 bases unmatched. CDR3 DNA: TGTGCCTGGAGTACCTTACAGGGGGGAGGACCCGGGGAGCTGTTTTTT. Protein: CAWSTLQGGGPGELFF.

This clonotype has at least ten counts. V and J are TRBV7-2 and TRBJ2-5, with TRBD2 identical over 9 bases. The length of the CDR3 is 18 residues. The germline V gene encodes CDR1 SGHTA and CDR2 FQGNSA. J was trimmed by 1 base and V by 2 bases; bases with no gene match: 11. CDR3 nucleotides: TGTGCCAGCAGCTTAATTAGCGGGGGAGCCCAAATCCAAGAGACCCAGTACTTC. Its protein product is CASSLISGGAQIQETQYF.

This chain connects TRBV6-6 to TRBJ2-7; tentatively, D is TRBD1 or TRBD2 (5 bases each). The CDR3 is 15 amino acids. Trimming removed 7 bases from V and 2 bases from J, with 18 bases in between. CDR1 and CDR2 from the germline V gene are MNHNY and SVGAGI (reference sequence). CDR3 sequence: CASTFDGRGAYEQYF. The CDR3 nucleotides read TGTGCCAGCACCTTCGACGGACGAGGGGCCTACGAGCAGTACTTC.

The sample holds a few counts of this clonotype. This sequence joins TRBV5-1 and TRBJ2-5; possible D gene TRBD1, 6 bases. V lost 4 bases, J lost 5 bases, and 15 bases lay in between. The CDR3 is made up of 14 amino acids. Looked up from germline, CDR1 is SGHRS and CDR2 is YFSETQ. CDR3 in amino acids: CASSEGQSWETQYF. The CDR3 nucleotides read TGCGCCAGCAGCGAAGGACAGTCTTGGGAGACCCAGTACTTC.

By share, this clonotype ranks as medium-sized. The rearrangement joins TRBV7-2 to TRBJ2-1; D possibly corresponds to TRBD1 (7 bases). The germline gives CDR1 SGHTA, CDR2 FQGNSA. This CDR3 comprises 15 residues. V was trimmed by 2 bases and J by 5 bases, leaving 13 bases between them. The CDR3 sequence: CASSLTRGADNEQFF. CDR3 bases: TGTGCCAGCAGCTTAACCAGGGGGGCAGACAATGAGCAGTTCTTC.

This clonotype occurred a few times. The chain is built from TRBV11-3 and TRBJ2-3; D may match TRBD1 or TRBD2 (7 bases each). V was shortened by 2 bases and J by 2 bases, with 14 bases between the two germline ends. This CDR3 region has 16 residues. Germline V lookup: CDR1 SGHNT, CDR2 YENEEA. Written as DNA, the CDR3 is TGTGCCAGCAGCTTAAGACAGGGAGGGCCCACAGATACGCAGTATTTT. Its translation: CASSLRQGGPTDTQYF. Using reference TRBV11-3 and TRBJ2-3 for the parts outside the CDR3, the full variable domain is EAGVVQSPRYKIIEKKQPVAFWCNPISGHNTLYWYLQNLGQGPELLIRYENEEAVDDSQLPKDRFSAERLKGVDSTLKIQPAELGDSAVYLCASSLRQGGPTDTQYFGPGTRLTVL.

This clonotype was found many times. The CDR3 reads CASSRQKGRGARDTQYF. The CDR3 bases are TGTGCCAGCAGCCGACAAAAGGGCAGGGGGGCTAGGGATACGCAGTATTTT. This sequence joins TRBV7-2 and TRBJ2-3; a weak D match, TRBD1 (7 bases). Deletions cut 5 bases from V and 6 bases from J, with 24 bases between. Germline V gene sequence: CDR1 SGHTA, CDR2 FQGNSA. This CDR3 has 17 amino acids.

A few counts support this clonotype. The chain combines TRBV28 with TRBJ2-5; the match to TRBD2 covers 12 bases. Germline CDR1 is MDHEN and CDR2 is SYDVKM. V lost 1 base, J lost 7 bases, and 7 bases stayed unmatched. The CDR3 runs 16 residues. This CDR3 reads CASSLLTSGGRGTQYF. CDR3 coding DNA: TGTGCCAGCAGTTTATTGACTAGCGGGGGAAGAGGGACCCAGTACTTC. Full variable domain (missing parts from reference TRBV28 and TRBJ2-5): DVKVTQSSRYLVKRTGEKVFLECVQDMDHENMFWYRQDPGLGLRLIYFSYDVKMKEKGDIPEGYSVSREKKERFSLILESASTNQTSMYLCASSLLTSGGRGTQYFGPGTRLLVL.

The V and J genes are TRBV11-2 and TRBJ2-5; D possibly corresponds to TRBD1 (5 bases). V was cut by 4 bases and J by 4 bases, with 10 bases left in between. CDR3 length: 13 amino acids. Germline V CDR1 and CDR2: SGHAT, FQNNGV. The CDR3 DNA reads TGTGCCAGCAGCTCGTGGGGCGGAGAGACCCAGTACTTC. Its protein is CASSSWGGETQYF.

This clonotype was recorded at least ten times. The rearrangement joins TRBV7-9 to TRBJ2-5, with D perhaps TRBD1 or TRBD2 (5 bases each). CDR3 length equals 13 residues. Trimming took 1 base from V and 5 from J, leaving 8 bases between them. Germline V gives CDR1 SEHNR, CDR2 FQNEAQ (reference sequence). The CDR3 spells CASSLVGTETQYF. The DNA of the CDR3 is TGTGCCAGCAGCTTAGTTGGGACGGAGACCCAGTACTTC.

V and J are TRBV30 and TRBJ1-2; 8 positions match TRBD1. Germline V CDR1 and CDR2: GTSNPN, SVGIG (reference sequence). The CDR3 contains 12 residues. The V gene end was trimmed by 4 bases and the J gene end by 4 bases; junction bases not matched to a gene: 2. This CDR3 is CAWTGGFYGYTF. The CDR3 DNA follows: TGTGCCTGGACAGGGGGCTTCTATGGCTACACCTTC.

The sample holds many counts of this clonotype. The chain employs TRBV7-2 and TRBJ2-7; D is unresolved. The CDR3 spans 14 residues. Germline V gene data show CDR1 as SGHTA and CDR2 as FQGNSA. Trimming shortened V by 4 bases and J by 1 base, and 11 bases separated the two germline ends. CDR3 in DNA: TGTGCCAGCAGCTACTGGGCCTTATCCTACGAGCAGTACTTC. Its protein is CASSYWALSYEQYF.

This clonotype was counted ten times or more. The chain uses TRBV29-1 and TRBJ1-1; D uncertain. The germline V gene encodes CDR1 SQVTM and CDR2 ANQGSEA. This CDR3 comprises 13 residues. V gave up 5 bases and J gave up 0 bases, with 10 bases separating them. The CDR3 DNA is TGCAGCGTTCAGGACTCCATGAACACTGAAGCTTTCTTT. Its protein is CSVQDSMNTEAFF.

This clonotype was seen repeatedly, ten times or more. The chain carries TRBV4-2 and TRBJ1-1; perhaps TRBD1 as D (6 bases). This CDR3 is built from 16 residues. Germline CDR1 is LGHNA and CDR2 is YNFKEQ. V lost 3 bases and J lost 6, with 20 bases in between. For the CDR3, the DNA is TGTGCCAGCAGCCATTACCTAGGGGGAGGGGACGCTGAAGCTTTCTTT. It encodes CASSHYLGGGDAEAFF.

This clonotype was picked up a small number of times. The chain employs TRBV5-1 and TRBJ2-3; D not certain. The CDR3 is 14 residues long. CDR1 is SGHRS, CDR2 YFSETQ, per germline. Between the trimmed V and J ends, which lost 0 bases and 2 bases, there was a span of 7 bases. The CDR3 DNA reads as TGCGCCAGCAGCTTGGGCAGCCTCACAGATACGCAGTATTTT. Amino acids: CASSLGSLTDTQYF.

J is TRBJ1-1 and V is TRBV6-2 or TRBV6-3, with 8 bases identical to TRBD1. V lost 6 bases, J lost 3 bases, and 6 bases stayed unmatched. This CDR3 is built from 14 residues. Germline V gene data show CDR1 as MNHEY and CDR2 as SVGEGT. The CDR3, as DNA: TGTGCCAGCAGCATGACAGGGGCGGACACTGAAGCTTTCTTT. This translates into CASSMTGADTEAFF.

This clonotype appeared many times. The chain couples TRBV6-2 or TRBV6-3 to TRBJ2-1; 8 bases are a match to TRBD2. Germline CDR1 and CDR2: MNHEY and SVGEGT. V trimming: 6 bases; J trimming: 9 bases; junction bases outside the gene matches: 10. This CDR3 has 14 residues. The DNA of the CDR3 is TGTGCCAGCAGAAAAACGGGGGGGCCGGGTGAGCAGTTCTTC. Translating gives CASRKTGGPGEQFF.

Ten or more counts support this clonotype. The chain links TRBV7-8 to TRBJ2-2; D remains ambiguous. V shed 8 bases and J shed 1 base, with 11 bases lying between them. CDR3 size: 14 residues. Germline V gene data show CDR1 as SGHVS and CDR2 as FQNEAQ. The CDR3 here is CASQRSKNTGELFF. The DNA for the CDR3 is TGTGCCAGCCAACGAAGCAAGAACACCGGGGAGCTGTTTTTT.

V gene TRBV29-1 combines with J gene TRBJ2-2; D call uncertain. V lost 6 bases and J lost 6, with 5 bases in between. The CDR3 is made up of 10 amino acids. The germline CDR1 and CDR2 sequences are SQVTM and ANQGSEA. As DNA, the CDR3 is TGCAGCGTGGGATCCGGGGAGCTGTTTTTT. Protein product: CSVGSGELFF.

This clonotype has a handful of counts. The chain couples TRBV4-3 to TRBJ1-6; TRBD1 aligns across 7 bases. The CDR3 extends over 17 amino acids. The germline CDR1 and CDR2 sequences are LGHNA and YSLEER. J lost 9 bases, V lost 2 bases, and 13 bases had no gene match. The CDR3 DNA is TGCGCCAGCAGCCAACTCGGGATCCCAGGGGGTATTTCACCCCTCCACTTT. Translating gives CASSQLGIPGGISPLHF.

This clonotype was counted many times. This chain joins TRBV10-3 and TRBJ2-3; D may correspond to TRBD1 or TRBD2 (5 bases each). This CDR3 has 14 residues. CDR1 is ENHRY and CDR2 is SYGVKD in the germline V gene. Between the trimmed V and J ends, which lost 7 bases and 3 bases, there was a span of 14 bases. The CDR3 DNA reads TGTGCCATCACTACTACAGGACTTACAGATACGCAGTATTTT. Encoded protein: CAITTTGLTDTQYF.

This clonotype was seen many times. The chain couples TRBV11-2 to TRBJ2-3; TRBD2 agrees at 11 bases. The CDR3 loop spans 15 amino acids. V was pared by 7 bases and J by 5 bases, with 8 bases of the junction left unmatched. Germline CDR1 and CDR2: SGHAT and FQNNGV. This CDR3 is CASITQGLAVDTQYF. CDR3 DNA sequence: TGTGCCAGCATCACCCAGGGACTAGCGGTAGATACGCAGTATTTT.

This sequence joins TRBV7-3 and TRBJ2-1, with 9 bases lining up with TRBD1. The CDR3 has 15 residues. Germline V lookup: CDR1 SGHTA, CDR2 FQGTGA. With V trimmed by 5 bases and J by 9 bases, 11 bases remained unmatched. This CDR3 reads CASSPGTGTQGEQFF. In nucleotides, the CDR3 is TGTGCCAGCAGCCCTGGGACAGGGACCCAGGGTGAGCAGTTCTTC.